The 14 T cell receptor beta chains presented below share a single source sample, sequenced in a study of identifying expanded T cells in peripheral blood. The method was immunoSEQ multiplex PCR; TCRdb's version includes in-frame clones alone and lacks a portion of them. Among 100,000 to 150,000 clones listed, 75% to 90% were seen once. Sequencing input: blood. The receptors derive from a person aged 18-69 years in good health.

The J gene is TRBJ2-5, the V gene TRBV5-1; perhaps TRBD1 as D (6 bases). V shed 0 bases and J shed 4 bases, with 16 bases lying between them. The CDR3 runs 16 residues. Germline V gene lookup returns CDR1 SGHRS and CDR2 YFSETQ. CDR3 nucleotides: TGCGCCAGCAGCTTGGGATCCAGGGGCCAAGGAGAGACCCAGTACTTC. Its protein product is CASSLGSRGQGETQYF.

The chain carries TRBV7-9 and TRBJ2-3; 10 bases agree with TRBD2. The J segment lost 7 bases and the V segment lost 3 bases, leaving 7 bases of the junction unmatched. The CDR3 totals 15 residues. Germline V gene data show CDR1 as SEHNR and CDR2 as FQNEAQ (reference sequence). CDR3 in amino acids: CASSFSSGGPYTQYF. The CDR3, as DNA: TGTGCCAGCAGCTTCTCTAGCGGGGGTCCTTATACGCAGTATTTT.

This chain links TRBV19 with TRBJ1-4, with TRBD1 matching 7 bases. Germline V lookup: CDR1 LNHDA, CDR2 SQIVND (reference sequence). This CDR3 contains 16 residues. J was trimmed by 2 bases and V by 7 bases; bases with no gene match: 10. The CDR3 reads CASISTGRTTNEKLFF. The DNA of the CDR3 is TGTGCCAGTATATCGACAGGGCGCACGACTAATGAAAAACTGTTTTTT.

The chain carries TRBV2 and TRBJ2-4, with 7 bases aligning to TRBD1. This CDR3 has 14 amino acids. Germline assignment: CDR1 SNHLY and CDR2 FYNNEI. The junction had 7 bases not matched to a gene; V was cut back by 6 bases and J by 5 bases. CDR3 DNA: TGTGCCAGCAGCATGGACAGGAGACAAAACATTCAGTACTTC. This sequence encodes CASSMDRRQNIQYF. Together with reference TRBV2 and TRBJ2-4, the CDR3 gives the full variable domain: EPEVTQTPSHQVTQMGQEVILRCVPISNHLYFYWYRQILGQKVEFLVSFYNNEISEKSEIFDDQFSVERPDGSNFTLKIRSTKLEDSAMYFCASSMDRRQNIQYFGAGTRLSVL.

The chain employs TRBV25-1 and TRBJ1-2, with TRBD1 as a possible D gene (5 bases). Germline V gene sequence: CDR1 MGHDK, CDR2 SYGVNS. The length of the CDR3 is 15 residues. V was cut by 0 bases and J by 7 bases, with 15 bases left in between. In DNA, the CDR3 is TGTGCCAGCAGTGAATATTTCCCGGGGCTGCGTGGCTACACCTTC. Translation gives CASSEYFPGLRGYTF.

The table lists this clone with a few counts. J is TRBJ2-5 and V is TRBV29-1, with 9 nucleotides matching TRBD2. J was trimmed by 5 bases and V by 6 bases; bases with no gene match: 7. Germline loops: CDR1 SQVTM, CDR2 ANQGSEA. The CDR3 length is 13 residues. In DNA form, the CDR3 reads TGCAGCGTAATTAGCGGGGGTAGCGAGACCCAGTACTTC. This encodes CSVISGGSETQYF. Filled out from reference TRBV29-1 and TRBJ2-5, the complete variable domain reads SAVISQKPSRDICQRGTSLTIQCQVDSQVTMMFWYRQQPGQSLTLIATANQGSEATYESGFVIDKFPISRPNLTFSTLTVSNMSPEDSSIYLCSVISGGSETQYFGPGTRLLVL.

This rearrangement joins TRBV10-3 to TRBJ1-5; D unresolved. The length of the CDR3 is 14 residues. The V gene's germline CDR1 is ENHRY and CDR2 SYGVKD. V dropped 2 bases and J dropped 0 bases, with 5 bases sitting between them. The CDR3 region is CAISEGYSNQPQHF. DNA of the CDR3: TGTGCCATCAGTGAGGGATATAGCAATCAGCCCCAGCATTTT.

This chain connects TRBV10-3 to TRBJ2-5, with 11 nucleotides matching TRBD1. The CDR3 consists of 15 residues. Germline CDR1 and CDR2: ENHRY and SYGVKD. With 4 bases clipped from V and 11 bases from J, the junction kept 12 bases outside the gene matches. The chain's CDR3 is CAISGGGQGAVEQYF. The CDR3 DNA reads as TGTGCCATCAGTGGTGGAGGACAGGGGGCAGTGGAGCAGTACTTC.

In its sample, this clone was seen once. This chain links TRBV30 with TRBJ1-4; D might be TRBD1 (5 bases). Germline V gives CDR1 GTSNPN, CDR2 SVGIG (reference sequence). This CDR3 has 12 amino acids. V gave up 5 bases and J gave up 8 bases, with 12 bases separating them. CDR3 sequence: CAWAQRGEKLFF. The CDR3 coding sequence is TGTGCCTGGGCCCAACGGGGGGAAAAACTGTTTTTT.

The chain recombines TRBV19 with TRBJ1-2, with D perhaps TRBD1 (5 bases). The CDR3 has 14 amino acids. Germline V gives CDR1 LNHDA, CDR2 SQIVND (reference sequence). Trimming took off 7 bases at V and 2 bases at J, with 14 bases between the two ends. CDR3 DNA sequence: TGTGCCAGTATGAGCCAGGGCGCCAACTATGGCTACACCTTC. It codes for CASMSQGANYGYTF.

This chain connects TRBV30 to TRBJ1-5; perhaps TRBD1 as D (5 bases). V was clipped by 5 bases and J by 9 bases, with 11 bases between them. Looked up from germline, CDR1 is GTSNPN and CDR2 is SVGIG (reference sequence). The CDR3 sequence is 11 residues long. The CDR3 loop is CAWDSGGPQHF. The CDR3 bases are TGTGCCTGGGACTCGGGGGGGCCCCAGCATTTT.

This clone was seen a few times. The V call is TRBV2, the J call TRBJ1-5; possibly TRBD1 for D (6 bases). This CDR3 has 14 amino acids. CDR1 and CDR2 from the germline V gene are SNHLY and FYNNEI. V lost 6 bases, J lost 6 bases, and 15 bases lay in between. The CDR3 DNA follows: TGTGCCAGCAGCCGAGCAGGGGTGGGTCAGCCCCAGCATTTT. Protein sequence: CASSRAGVGQPQHF.

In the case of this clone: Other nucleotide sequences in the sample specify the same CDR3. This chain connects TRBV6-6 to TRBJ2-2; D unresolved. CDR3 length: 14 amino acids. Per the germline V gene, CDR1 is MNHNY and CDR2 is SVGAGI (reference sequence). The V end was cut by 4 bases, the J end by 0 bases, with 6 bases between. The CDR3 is CASSLLANTGELFF. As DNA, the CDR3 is TGTGCCAGCAGTTTGCTAGCGAACACCGGGGAGCTGTTTTTT.

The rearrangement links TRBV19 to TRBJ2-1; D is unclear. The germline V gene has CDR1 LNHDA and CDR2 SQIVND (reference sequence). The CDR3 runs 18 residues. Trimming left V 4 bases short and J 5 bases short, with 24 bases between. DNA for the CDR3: TGTGCCAGTAGTACCCCGCCATCGTATCAGGTATCCAACAATGAGCAGTTCTTC. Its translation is CASSTPPSYQVSNNEQFF.